These 4 T cell receptor beta chains were sequenced from one sample in a study of T cell changes during pregnancy in multiple sclerosis. The method was immunoSEQ multiplex PCR; TCRdb's version includes in-frame clones alone and lacks a portion of them. This sample has fewer than 55,000 clones, with around 90% found just once. Sample: CD4+ T cells from peripheral blood mononuclear cells, taken in the third trimester of pregnancy. The receptor set was obtained from a female donor with multiple sclerosis, enrolled in a pregnancy study.

The chain links TRBV27 to TRBJ2-5; D is uncertain. V dropped 6 bases and J dropped 2 bases, with 13 bases sitting between them. This CDR3 contains 14 residues. From germline, CDR1 is MNHEY and CDR2 SMNVEV (reference sequence). The DNA for the CDR3 is TGTGCCAGCAGCCCATCCCGGGTTCAAGAGACCCAGTACTTC. Its protein product is CASSPSRVQETQYF.

The V and J genes are TRBV13 and TRBJ2-1, with TRBD1 identical over 7 bases. This CDR3 is built from 14 residues. Germline V lookup: CDR1 PRHDT, CDR2 FYEKMQ (reference sequence). V lost 5 bases and J lost 6; bases outside the gene matches: 7. The CDR3 is CASSSRDSSNEQFF. CDR3 sequence (DNA): TGTGCCAGCAGCAGCCGGGACAGTTCCAATGAGCAGTTCTTC.

The chain uses TRBV18 and TRBJ1-2; possible D gene TRBD1, 5 bases. Germline V lookup: CDR1 KGHSH, CDR2 LQKENI. This CDR3 has 14 amino acids. V was cut by 6 bases and J by 0 bases, with 11 bases left in between. CDR3 sequence (DNA): TGTGCCAGCTCGCCGGACAAAGCTAACTATGGCTACACCTTC. Translated: CASSPDKANYGYTF.

The V and J genes are TRBV5-4 and TRBJ2-1, with a tentative D call TRBD2 (6 bases). Trimming left V 4 bases short and J 8 bases short, with 10 bases between. Germline V gives CDR1 SGHNT, CDR2 YYREEE (reference sequence). This CDR3 has 12 residues. The CDR3 nucleotides read TGTGCCAGCAGCCTGGACTATTATGAGCAGTTCTTC. Its protein is CASSLDYYEQFF.